The 21 T cell receptor beta chains below all came from one sample that was sequenced in a study of T-cell reconstitution after alpha-beta-depleted transplantation in children. Preparation of the TCRbeta library used unique molecular identifiers. TCRdb re-derived calls from the PCR reads in MiXCR, one entry per CDR3 protein. The sample consists of about 460,000 distinct CDR3 sequences, 8% to 11% of them appearing once. Here the sequenced sample was PBMCs, taken before TCRalphabeta/CD19-depleted stem cell transplant. These receptor sequences come from a child aged 2 to 10 with inherited bone marrow failure, due to receive a stem cell transplant.

This clonotype was seen a few times. The rearrangement joins TRBV20-1 to TRBJ2-1; D remains unclear. The CDR3 runs to 15 residues. The germline V and J ends were trimmed by 3 bases and 2 bases, with 14 bases remaining between them. Germline V gene data show CDR1 as DFQATT and CDR2 as SNEGSKA (reference sequence). The CDR3 region has the DNA TGCAGTGCTAGGTCCGCGGCGAAAACCTACAATGAGCAGTTCTTC. This encodes CSARSAAKTYNEQFF.

This clonotype was observed at least ten times. The chain employs TRBV20-1 and TRBJ2-5, with D hard to call. Trimming cost V 4 bases and J 0 bases, with 9 bases left between them. CDR3 length: 13 residues. Germline-derived CDR1 and CDR2 are DFQATT and SNEGSKA (reference sequence). The CDR3 is CSATLIYQETQYF. CDR3 in DNA: TGCAGTGCTACTCTGATCTACCAAGAGACCCAGTACTTC.

Many counts were recorded for this clonotype. The chain recombines TRBV9 with TRBJ2-2, with D maybe TRBD2 (6 bases). The CDR3 contains 14 residues. The V gene's germline CDR1 is SGDLS and CDR2 YYNGEE. V gave up 1 base and J gave up 6 bases, with 10 bases separating them. CDR3 sequence reads: CASSVSGAAGELFF. CDR3 DNA sequence: TGTGCCAGCAGCGTATCGGGAGCCGCCGGGGAGCTGTTTTTT.

This clonotype was counted many times. The chain recombines TRBV7-9 with TRBJ2-2; D is undetermined. CDR1 and CDR2 from the germline V gene are SEHNR and FQNEAQ (reference sequence). The V end was cut by 5 bases, the J end by 4 bases, with 8 bases between. CDR3 length: 13 amino acids. The CDR3 DNA reads as TGTGCCAGCAGCCAAACGGTCACCGGGGAGCTGTTTTTT. It translates to CASSQTVTGELFF.

This clonotype was counted many times. J is TRBJ2-1 and V is TRBV20-1; D gene ambiguous. The CDR3 totals 16 residues. Germline V CDR1 and CDR2: DFQATT, SNEGSKA (reference sequence). Trimming took 3 bases from V and 5 from J, leaving 20 bases between them. The CDR3 bases are TGCAGTGCTAGGCCCCCCTCGGCGGCGGCTGACAATGAGCAGTTCTTC. Its protein is CSARPPSAAADNEQFF.

This clonotype appeared a few times. The chain combines TRBV7-9 with TRBJ2-1; no firm D call. Trimming cost V 7 bases and J 2 bases, with 9 bases left between them. The CDR3 contains 13 residues. Germline values: CDR1 SEHNR, CDR2 FQNEAQ (reference sequence). The CDR3 DNA follows: TGTGCCAGCACTCCCTCGGCCTACAATGAGCAGTTCTTC. Its protein is CASTPSAYNEQFF.

At least ten counts were recorded for this clonotype. The chain links TRBV28 to TRBJ1-2; D unclear. From germline, CDR1 is MDHEN and CDR2 SYDVKM. The CDR3 is made up of 12 amino acids. CDR3 in amino acids: CQSGRRAYGYTF. The CDR3 bases are TGTCAGTCCGGACGGAGGGCCTATGGCTACACCTTC.

This clonotype was observed at least ten times. The V and J genes are TRBV7-2 and TRBJ2-1; 11 bases map to TRBD2. Germline CDR1 is SGHTA and CDR2 is FQGNSA. The V gene end was trimmed by 5 bases and the J gene end by 0 bases; junction bases not matched to a gene: 6. CDR3 size: 17 residues. The CDR3 DNA reads TGTGCCAGCAGCCCCAGACTAGCGGGACTCTCCTACAATGAGCAGTTCTTC. This encodes CASSPRLAGLSYNEQFF.

In this sample, this clonotype turned up many times. V gene TRBV4-1 combines with J gene TRBJ2-7; TRBD2 matches 11 bases. V lost 1 base to trimming and J lost 5 bases; unmatched junction nucleotides: 16. Germline loops: CDR1 MGHRA, CDR2 YSYEKL. The CDR3 is 19 residues long. Here the CDR3 DNA reads TGCGCCAGCAGCCAAGGGCTGTGGACTAGCGGGCCGGGAGCCCACGAGCAGTACTTC. Translation gives CASSQGLWTSGPGAHEQYF.

This clonotype was detected many times. V and J are TRBV6-5 and TRBJ1-6; 8 positions match TRBD1. This CDR3 is 15 amino acids long. Per the germline V gene, CDR1 is MNHEY and CDR2 is SVGAGI. V shed 0 bases and J 8 bases; nucleotides not matched to a gene: 3. The CDR3 spells CASSYSYRGDSPLHF. CDR3 sequence (DNA): TGTGCCAGCAGTTACTCGTACAGGGGGGATTCACCCCTCCACTTT.

The V and J genes are TRBV19 and TRBJ2-7; TRBD2 aligns across 11 bases. Germline trimming cut 3 bases from V and 2 bases from J; bases unmatched to any gene: 3. Germline loops: CDR1 LNHDA, CDR2 SQIVND (reference sequence). There are 15 residues in the CDR3. In DNA, the CDR3 is TGTGCCAGTAGTATCGGGACTAGCGGAACCTACGAGCAGTACTTC. Translating it yields CASSIGTSGTYEQYF.

In this sample, this clonotype turned up a few times. The genes are TRBV30 and TRBJ1-1; D is perhaps TRBD1 (5 bases). The CDR3 covers 11 residues. CDR1 is GTSNPN, CDR2 SVGIG, per germline (reference sequence). V was trimmed by 3 bases and J by 8 bases, leaving 10 bases between them. The CDR3 loop is CAWSMTAEAFF. Written as DNA, the CDR3 is TGTGCCTGGAGCATGACAGCAGAAGCTTTCTTT.

The J gene is TRBJ1-5, the V gene TRBV12-3 or TRBV12-4, with D tentatively TRBD1 (6 bases). This CDR3 region has 14 residues. V was cut by 3 bases and J by 7 bases, with 13 bases left in between. The CDR3 region has the DNA TGTGCCAGCAGTTTGGGGGCGGGGGGACAGCCCCAGCATTTT. The encoded protein is CASSLGAGGQPQHF.

V gene TRBV5-6 combines with J gene TRBJ2-7; 13 positions agree with TRBD2. V lost 0 bases to trimming and J lost 12 bases; unmatched junction nucleotides: 6. The CDR3 loop spans 14 amino acids. Germline CDR1 and CDR2: SGHDT and YYEEEE. Written as DNA, the CDR3 is TGTGCCAGCAGCTTGGTACTAGCGGGAGGGCTGCTGTACTTC. It yields the protein CASSLVLAGGLLYF.

In this sample, this clonotype turned up many times. The genes are TRBV29-1 and TRBJ1-2, with 9 bases fitting TRBD1. This CDR3 region has 13 residues. CDR1 is SQVTM and CDR2 is ANQGSEA in the germline V gene. V dropped 4 bases and J dropped 6; count of bases not matched to a gene: 6. CDR3 nucleotides: TGCAGCGTTGGAGGGACAGGGACTCATGGCTACACCTTC. As protein: CSVGGTGTHGYTF.

J is TRBJ1-2 and V is TRBV18, with D unresolved. The germline CDR1 and CDR2 sequences are KGHSH and LQKENI. The V end was cut by 3 bases, the J end by 0 bases, with 14 bases between. This CDR3 has 16 amino acids. CDR3 sequence: CASSPPEGSSNYGYTF. Written as DNA, the CDR3 is TGTGCCAGCTCACCGCCGGAGGGTAGCTCTAACTATGGCTACACCTTC. The entire variable domain, with the rest obtained from reference TRBV18 and TRBJ1-2, is as follows: NAGVMQNPRHLVRRRGQEARLRCSPMKGHSHVYWYRQLPEEGLKFMVYLQKENIIDESGMPKERFSAEFPKEGPSILRIQQVVRGDSAAYFCASSPPEGSSNYGYTFGSGTRLTVV.

The sample holds many counts of this clonotype. The chain recombines TRBV20-1 with TRBJ2-1, with a weak D call TRBD1 (7 bases). Trimming removed 2 bases from V and 8 bases from J, with 16 bases in between. The germline gives CDR1 DFQATT, CDR2 SNEGSKA (reference sequence). This CDR3 region has 14 residues. CDR3 sequence: CSARSSRGDDEQFF. CDR3 coding DNA: TGCAGTGCTAGATCGTCCAGGGGGGACGATGAGCAGTTCTTC.

The table lists this clonotype with many counts. CDR3 nucleotide sequence: TGTGCCAGCAGTTCCAGAAGCGGGAGAGTCCACAATGAGCAGTTCTTC. This sequence encodes CASSSRSGRVHNEQFF. The chain employs TRBV28 and TRBJ2-1, with 8 bases aligning to TRBD2. Germline CDR1 reads MDHEN; CDR2 reads SYDVKM. V was clipped by 4 bases and J by 5 bases; unmatched bases: 10. This CDR3 has 16 residues.

This clonotype was recorded many times. The chain links TRBV3-1 to TRBJ1-1, with TRBD1 matching 8 bases. CDR3 length equals 16 residues. Per germline, CDR1 LGHDT and CDR2 YNNKEL (reference sequence). V gave up 3 bases and J gave up 1 base; unmatched junction bases: 7. DNA for the CDR3: TGTGCCAGCAGCCACGGAACAGGGGGAAGGAACACTGAAGCTTTCTTT. The encoded protein is CASSHGTGGRNTEAFF. Full variable domain (outside the CDR3, taken from reference TRBV3-1 and TRBJ1-1): DTAVSQTPKYLVTQMGNDKSIKCEQNLGHDTMYWYKQDSKKFLKIMFSYNNKELIINETVPNRFSPKSPDKAHLNLHINSLELGDSAVYFCASSHGTGGRNTEAFFGQGTRLTVV.

This clonotype was seen ten or more times. J is TRBJ2-5 and V is TRBV2; D is tentatively TRBD1 or TRBD2 (5 bases each). The CDR3 runs to 13 residues. The V and J ends lost 6 bases and 5 bases respectively, with 13 bases between them. The V gene's germline CDR1 is SNHLY and CDR2 FYNNEI. CDR3 in DNA: TGTGCCAGCAGAAGGGACCATCGGGAGACCCAGTACTTC. Translated: CASRRDHRETQYF.

This clonotype was observed a handful of times. This rearrangement joins TRBV18 to TRBJ2-3; 7 bases are a match to TRBD2. V shed 4 bases, J shed 5 bases, and the junction held 12 bases outside the gene matches. Per germline, CDR1 KGHSH and CDR2 LQKENI. This CDR3 contains 16 residues. In nucleotides, the CDR3 is TGTGCCAGCTCACTCGGTATCGCGGGAGAAGAAGATACGCAGTATTTT. Its protein is CASSLGIAGEEDTQYF.